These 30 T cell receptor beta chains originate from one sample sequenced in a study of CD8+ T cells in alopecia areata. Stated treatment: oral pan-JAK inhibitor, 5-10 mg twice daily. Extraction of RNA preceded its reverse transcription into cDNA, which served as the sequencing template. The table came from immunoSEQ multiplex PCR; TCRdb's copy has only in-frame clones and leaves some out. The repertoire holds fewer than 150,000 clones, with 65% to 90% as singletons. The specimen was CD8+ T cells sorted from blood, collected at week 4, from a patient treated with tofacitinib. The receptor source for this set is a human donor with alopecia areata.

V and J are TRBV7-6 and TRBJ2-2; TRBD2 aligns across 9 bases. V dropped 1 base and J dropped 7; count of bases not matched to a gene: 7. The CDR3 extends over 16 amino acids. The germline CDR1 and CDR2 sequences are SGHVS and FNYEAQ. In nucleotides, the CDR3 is TGTGCCAGCAGCTTAGTTCGGCTAGCGGGGATCGGGGAGCTGTTTTTT. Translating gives CASSLVRLAGIGELFF.

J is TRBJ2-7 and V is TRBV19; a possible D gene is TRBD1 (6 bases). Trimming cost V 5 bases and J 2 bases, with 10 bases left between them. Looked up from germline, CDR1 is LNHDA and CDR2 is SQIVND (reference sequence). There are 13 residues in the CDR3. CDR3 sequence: CASSYGQTYEQYF. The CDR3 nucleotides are TGTGCCAGTAGTTACGGACAGACCTACGAGCAGTACTTC.

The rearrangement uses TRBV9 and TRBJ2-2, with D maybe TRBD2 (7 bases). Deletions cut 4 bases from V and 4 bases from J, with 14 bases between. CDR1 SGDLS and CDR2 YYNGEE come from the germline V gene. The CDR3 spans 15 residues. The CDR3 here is CASSPPGGSTGELFF. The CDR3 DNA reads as TGTGCCAGCAGCCCCCCGGGGGGCAGCACCGGGGAGCTGTTTTTT.

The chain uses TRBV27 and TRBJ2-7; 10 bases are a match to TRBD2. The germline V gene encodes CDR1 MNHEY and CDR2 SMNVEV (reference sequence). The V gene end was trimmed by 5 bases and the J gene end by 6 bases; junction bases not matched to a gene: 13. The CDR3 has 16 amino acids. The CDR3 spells CASSPTTGTSVGEQYF. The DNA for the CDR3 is TGTGCCAGCAGTCCTACGACCGGGACTAGCGTGGGCGAGCAGTACTTC.

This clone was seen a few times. The DNA for the CDR3 is TGTGCCAGCAGTGCGGGGGGGCCCTACAATGAGCAGTTCTTC. Translated, it gives CASSAGGPYNEQFF. The chain recombines TRBV27 with TRBJ2-1, with TRBD2 matching 9 bases. V lost 5 bases and J lost 2; bases outside the gene matches: 1. Germline lookup yields CDR1 MNHEY and CDR2 SMNVEV (reference sequence). The CDR3 has 14 residues.

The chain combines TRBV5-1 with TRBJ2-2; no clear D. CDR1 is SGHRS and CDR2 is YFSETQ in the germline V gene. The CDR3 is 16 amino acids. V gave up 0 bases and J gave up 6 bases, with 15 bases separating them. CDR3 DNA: TGCGCCAGCAGCTTGGGACACGGACCGGCCGCCGGGGAGCTGTTTTTT. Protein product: CASSLGHGPAAGELFF.

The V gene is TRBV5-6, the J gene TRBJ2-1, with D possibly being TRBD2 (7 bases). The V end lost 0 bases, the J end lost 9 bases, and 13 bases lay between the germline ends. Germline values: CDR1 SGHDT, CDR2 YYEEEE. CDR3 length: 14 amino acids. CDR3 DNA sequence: TGTGCCAGCAGCTTGGTAGGGGGGGCCGGTGAGCAGTTCTTC. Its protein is CASSLVGGAGEQFF.

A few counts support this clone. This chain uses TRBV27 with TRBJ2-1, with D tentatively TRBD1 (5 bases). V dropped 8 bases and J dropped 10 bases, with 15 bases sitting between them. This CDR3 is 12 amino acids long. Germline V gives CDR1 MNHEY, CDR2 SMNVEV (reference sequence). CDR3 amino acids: CASRSPWGEQFF. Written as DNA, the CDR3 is TGTGCCAGCCGTTCCCCCTGGGGCGAGCAGTTCTTC.

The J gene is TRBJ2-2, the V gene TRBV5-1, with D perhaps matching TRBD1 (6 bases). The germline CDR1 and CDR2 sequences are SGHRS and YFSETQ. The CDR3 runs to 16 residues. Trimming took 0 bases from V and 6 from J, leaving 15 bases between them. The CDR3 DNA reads TGCGCCAGCAGCTTGGACAGGGCAACTTGGGCCGGGGAGCTGTTTTTT. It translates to CASSLDRATWAGELFF.

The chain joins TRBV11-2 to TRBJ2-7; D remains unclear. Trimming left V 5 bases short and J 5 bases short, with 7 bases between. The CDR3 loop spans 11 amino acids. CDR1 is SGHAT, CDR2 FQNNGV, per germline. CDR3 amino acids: CASSGPDEQYF. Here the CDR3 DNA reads TGTGCCAGCAGCGGACCGGACGAGCAGTACTTC.

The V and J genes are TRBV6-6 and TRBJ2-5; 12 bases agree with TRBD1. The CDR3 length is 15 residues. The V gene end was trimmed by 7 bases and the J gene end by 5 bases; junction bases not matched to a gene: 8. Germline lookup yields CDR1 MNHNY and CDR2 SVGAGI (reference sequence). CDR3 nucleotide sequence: TGTGCCAGCACCCCCGGGGGGACAGGGGGCGAGACCCAGTACTTC. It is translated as CASTPGGTGGETQYF.

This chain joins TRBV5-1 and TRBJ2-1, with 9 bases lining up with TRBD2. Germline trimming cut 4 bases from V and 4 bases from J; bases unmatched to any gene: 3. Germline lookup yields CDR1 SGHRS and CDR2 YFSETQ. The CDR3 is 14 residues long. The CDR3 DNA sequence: TGCGCCAGCAGCCCTAGCGGGGCGTACAATGAGCAGTTCTTC. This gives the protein CASSPSGAYNEQFF.

CDR3 in amino acids: CASSLTTGSYEQYF. In DNA form, the CDR3 reads TGTGCCAGCAGCTTGACGACAGGGAGCTACGAGCAGTACTTC. The chain carries TRBV5-5 and TRBJ2-7; 7 nucleotides match TRBD1. The CDR3 totals 14 residues. J gave up 3 bases and V 1 base, and 4 bases lay outside the gene matches. Germline loops: CDR1 SGHKS, CDR2 YYEKEE (reference sequence).

CDR3 nucleotides: TGTGCCAGCAGTTACGGGGGCGGGGGCGACGAGCAGTACTTC. Translation gives CASSYGGGGDEQYF. V usage is TRBV27 and J usage is TRBJ2-7, with D possibly TRBD2 on 7 matching bases. Germline V gene lookup returns CDR1 MNHEY and CDR2 SMNVEV (reference sequence). The CDR3 spans 14 residues. Trimming took off 4 bases at V and 5 bases at J, with 15 bases between the two ends.

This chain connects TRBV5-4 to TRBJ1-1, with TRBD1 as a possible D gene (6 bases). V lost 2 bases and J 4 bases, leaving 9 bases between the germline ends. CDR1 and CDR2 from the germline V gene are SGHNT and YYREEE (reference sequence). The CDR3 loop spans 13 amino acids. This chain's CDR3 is CASSFGQTTEAFF. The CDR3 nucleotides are TGTGCCAGCAGCTTCGGACAGACCACTGAAGCTTTCTTT.

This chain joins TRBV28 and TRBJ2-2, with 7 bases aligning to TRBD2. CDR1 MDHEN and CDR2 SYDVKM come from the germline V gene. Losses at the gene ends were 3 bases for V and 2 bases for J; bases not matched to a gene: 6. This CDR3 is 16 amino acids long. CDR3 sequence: CASSFFGGINTGELFF. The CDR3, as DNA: TGTGCCAGCAGTTTTTTCGGGGGGATTAACACCGGGGAGCTGTTTTTT.

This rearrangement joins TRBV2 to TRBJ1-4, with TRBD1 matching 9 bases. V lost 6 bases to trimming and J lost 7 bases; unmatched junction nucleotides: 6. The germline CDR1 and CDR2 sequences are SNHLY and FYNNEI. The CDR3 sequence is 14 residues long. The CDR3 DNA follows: TGTGCCAGCAGGGAGGGACAGGGCGGTGAAAAACTGTTTTTT. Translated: CASREGQGGEKLFF.

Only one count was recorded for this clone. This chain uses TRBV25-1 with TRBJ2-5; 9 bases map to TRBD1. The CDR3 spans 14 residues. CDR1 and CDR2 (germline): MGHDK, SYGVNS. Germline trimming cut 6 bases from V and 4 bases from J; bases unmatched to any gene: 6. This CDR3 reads CASSIGGQGETQYF. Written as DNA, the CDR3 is TGTGCCAGCAGCATTGGGGGACAGGGAGAGACCCAGTACTTC.

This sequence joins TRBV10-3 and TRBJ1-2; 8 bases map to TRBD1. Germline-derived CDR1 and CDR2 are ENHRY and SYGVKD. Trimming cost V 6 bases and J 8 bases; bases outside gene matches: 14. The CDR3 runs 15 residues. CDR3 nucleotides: TGTGCCATCAGCGAAGAGACAGGGGAAACCTGGGGCTACACCTTC. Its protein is CAISEETGETWGYTF.

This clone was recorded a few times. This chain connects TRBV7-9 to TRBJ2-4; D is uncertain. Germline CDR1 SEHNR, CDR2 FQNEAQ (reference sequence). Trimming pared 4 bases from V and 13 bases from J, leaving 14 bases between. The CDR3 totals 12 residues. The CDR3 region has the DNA TGTGCCAGCAGCTCCCCCCAAGAGACACAGTACTTC. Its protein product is CASSSPQETQYF.

CDR3 nucleotide sequence: TGCAGCGTTGTCGCAGATACCAATGAGCAGTTCTTC. This sequence encodes CSVVADTNEQFF. V gene TRBV29-1 combines with J gene TRBJ2-1, with D unresolved. Per the germline V gene, CDR1 is SQVTM and CDR2 is ANQGSEA. Trimming pared 4 bases from V and 6 bases from J, leaving 10 bases between. The CDR3 extends over 12 amino acids.

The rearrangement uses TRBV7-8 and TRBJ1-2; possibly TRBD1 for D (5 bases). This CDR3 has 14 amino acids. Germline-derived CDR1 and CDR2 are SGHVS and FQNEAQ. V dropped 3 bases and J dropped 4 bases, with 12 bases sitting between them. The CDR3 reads CASSFDGGSYGYTF. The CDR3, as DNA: TGTGCCAGCAGCTTTGACGGGGGTAGCTATGGCTACACCTTC.

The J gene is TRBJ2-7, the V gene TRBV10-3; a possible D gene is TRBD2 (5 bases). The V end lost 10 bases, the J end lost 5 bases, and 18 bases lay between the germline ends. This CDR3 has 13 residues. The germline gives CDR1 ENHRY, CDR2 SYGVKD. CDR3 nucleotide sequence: TGTGCCACCCAGACCCGAGAGGGCCACGAGCAGTACTTC. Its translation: CATQTREGHEQYF.

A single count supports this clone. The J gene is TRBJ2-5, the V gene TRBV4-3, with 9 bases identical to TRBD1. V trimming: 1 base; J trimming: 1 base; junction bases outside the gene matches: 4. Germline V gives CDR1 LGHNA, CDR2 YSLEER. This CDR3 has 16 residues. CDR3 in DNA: TGCGCCAGCAGCCAAGGACAGGGGGGCTCCCAAGAGACCCAGTACTTC. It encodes CASSQGQGGSQETQYF.

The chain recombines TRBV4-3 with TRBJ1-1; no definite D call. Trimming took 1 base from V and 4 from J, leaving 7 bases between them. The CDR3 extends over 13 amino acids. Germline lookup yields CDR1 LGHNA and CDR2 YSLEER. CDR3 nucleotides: TGCGCCAGCAGCCAAGGATGGTTCACTGAAGCTTTCTTT. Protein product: CASSQGWFTEAFF.

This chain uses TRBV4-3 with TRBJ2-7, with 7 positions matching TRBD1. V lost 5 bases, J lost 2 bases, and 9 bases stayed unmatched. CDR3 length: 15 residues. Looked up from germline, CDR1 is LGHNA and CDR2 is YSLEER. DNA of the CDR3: TGCGCCAGCAGCTATTCCCTCACAGGGGCCTACGAGCAGTACTTC. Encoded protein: CASSYSLTGAYEQYF.

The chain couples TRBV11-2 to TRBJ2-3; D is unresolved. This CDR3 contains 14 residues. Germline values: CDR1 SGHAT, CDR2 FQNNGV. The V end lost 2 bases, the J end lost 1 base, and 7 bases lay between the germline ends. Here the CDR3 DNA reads TGTGCCAGCAGCTTACAATGGGGCACAGATACGCAGTATTTT. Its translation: CASSLQWGTDTQYF.

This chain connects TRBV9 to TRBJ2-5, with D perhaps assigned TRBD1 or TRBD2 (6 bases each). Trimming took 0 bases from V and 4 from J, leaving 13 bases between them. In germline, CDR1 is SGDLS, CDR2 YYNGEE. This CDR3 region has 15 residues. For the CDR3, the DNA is TGTGCCAGCAGCGTAGCTTGGGGGGCCGGAGAGACCCAGTACTTC. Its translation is CASSVAWGAGETQYF.

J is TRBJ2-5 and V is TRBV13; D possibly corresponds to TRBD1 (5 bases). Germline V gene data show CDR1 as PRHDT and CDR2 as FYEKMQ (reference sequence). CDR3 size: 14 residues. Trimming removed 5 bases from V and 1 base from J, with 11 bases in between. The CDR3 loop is CASSPRQSQETQYF. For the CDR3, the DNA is TGTGCCAGCAGCCCACGACAGAGCCAAGAGACCCAGTACTTC. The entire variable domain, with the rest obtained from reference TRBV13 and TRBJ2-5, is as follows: AAGVIQSPRHLIKEKRETATLKCYPIPRHDTVYWYQQGPGQDPQFLISFYEKMQSDKGSIPDRFSAQQFSDYHSELNMSSLELGDSALYFCASSPRQSQETQYFGPGTRLLVL.

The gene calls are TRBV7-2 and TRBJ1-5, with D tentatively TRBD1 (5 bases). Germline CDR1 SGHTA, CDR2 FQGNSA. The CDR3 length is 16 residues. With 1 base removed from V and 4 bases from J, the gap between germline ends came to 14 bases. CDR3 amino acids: CASSLDGGFSNQPQHF. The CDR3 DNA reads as TGTGCCAGCAGCTTAGACGGGGGTTTTAGTAATCAGCCCCAGCATTTT.